This T cell receptor beta chain stems from a study of T cells after yellow fever vaccination. Study at large: Preparation used SMART-Seq v4 Ultra Low Input for the low-cell-number fractions. Findings and caveats of the study: FACS-sorted repertoires might harbor abundant contaminating clonotypes from the bulk population.

This CDR3 comprises 13 residues. The germline V gene has CDR1 SGHTA and CDR2 FQGNSA. The V gene lost 1 base and the J gene lost 6 bases, with 8 bases spanning the gap. TCRdb itself ran the 5' RACE reads through MiXCR, one entry per CDR3 protein. The data hold about 330,000 distinct CDR3 sequences, with 4.1% observed a single time. Many counts were recorded for this clonotype. The antigen remains undetermined. V is TRBV7-2 and J is TRBJ2-3, with no clear D. The clonotype was recovered from a man between 18 and 35 years old who received the YFV17D yellow fever vaccine. This material consisted of PBMCs, taken 5 days after the yellow fever booster vaccination. In nucleotides, the CDR3 is TGTGCCAGCAGCTTAGAGTCTTGGGATACGCAGTATTTT. Its protein is CASSLESWDTQYF.